This T cell receptor (beta chain) was recorded in a study of PD-L1 blockade in urothelial cancer. TCR analog templates of synthetic origin were spiked into each PCR. Data came from immunoSEQ multiplex PCR; TCRdb stores just in-frame clones and leaves some out. The data show 50,000 to 60,000 clones, 85% to 90% seen once. J lost 2 bases, V lost 6 bases, and 3 bases had no gene match. Germline CDR1 and CDR2: MNHNY and SVGAGI (reference sequence). The CDR3 is made up of 13 amino acids. This sample's time point: peripheral blood 6 weeks after treatment start. A word on this clone: This may stem from a read error, because a much larger clone lies one nucleotide away.

The clonotype comes from a man aged 55-75 years with urothelial cancer. This specimen was PBMCs, taken around atezolizumab (anti-PD-L1) treatment. The chain couples TRBV6-6 to TRBJ1-1; 7 bases fit TRBD1. The chain's CDR3 is CASSLGGNTEAFF. CDR3 in DNA: TGTGCCAGCAGCTTAGGGGGCAACACTGAAGCTTTCTTT.